This passage covers 15 T cell receptor beta chains from one sample sequenced in a study of cytomegalovirus exposure and HLA in healthy donors. The PCR used 60 Vbeta and 13 Jbeta primers. TCRdb's table, derived via immunoSEQ multiplex PCR, lists solely in-frame clones and lacks some. The table shows about 75,000 clones, with roughly 84% occurring only once. Sequenced input: PBMCs. The receptors were sampled from a man between 65 and 79 years old in good health and CMV-seropositive.

The rearrangement uses TRBV4-3 and TRBJ1-2; perhaps TRBD1 as D (6 bases). CDR1 LGHNA and CDR2 YSLEER come from the germline V gene. The CDR3 runs to 15 residues. Trimming removed 3 bases at V and 2 bases at J, with 13 bases between. The CDR3 DNA sequence: TGCGCCAGCAGCCAGAGGACAGTAAACAACTATGGCTACACCTTC. It yields the protein CASSQRTVNNYGYTF.

Turning to this clone: This same CDR3 is encoded by further DNA sequences in the sample. V gene TRBV5-1 combines with J gene TRBJ2-7; D is unclear. This CDR3 is 14 amino acids long. Between the trimmed V and J ends, which lost 2 bases and 0 bases, there was a span of 9 bases. Germline values: CDR1 SGHRS, CDR2 YFSETQ. The CDR3 DNA sequence: TGCGCCAGCAGCTTTGGGCAGAGCTCCTACGAGCAGTACTTC. Translating gives CASSFGQSSYEQYF.

V is TRBV10-3 and J is TRBJ2-1; 7 bases match TRBD2. Germline V gene lookup returns CDR1 ENHRY and CDR2 SYGVKD. The CDR3 has 16 residues. V lost 0 bases and J lost 6; bases outside the gene matches: 8. The CDR3 is CAISESKTGGVNEQFF. In DNA, the CDR3 is TGTGCCATCAGTGAGTCGAAGACGGGAGGTGTCAATGAGCAGTTCTTC.

The CDR3: CASSAQTGVGQPQHF. CDR3 DNA sequence: TGTGCCAGCAGCGCACAGACAGGGGTGGGGCAGCCCCAGCATTTT. V usage is TRBV7-2 and J usage is TRBJ1-5; TRBD1 aligns across 8 bases. V was clipped by 5 bases and J by 7 bases; unmatched bases: 10. This CDR3 has 15 residues. Germline values: CDR1 SGHTA, CDR2 FQGNSA.

This clone has a single count. The chain has TRBV4-1 and TRBJ2-7; 9 bases are shared with TRBD1. CDR1 is MGHRA, CDR2 YSYEKL, per germline. With V trimmed by 3 bases and J by 3 bases, 6 bases remained unmatched. The CDR3 is 15 residues long. CDR3 sequence reads: CASSQTGTGNYEQYF. In DNA form, the CDR3 reads TGCGCCAGCAGCCAGACCGGGACAGGGAACTACGAGCAGTACTTC.

This clone was seen a single time. The gene calls are TRBV7-6 and TRBJ2-2, with D possibly being TRBD1 (6 bases). Trimming took 4 bases from V and 3 from J, leaving 9 bases between them. CDR3 length: 14 residues. Germline CDR1 SGHVS, CDR2 FNYEAQ. For the CDR3, the DNA is TGTGCCAGCAGCTCCCGGACAGACACCGGGGAGCTGTTTTTT. Protein product: CASSSRTDTGELFF.

The chain is built from TRBV7-9 and TRBJ1-2, with D unclear. The CDR3 consists of 14 residues. V was pared by 4 bases and J by 8 bases, with 17 bases between. From germline, CDR1 is SEHNR and CDR2 FQNEAQ (reference sequence). The CDR3 DNA follows: TGTGCCAGCAGCTCGCTATCGGGGTTGAGAGGCTACACCTTC. Its translation: CASSSLSGLRGYTF.

V gene TRBV2 combines with J gene TRBJ1-2; D is perhaps TRBD1 (6 bases). V gave up 4 bases and J gave up 3 bases, with 12 bases separating them. The CDR3 contains 14 residues. Germline lookup yields CDR1 SNHLY and CDR2 FYNNEI. The CDR3, as DNA: TGTGCCAGCAGTGGACAGGACACCGACTATGGCTACACCTTC. Residues: CASSGQDTDYGYTF.

In this sample, this clone turned up once. The chain has TRBV6-4 and TRBJ2-1; 7 bases agree with TRBD2. Germline values: CDR1 MRHNA, CDR2 SNTAGT. V lost 3 bases to trimming and J lost 2 bases; unmatched junction nucleotides: 7. CDR3 length: 16 residues. CDR3 DNA sequence: TGTGCCAGCAGTGAGATGGCGGGAGTGGCCTACAATGAGCAGTTCTTC. Its protein product is CASSEMAGVAYNEQFF.

V gene TRBV7-2 combines with J gene TRBJ2-1, with 15 bases aligning to TRBD2. The CDR3 has 15 residues. The V segment lost 5 bases and the J segment 9 bases; nucleotides outside the gene matches: 5. Germline values: CDR1 SGHTA, CDR2 FQGNSA. This CDR3 is CASSLGLAGGSEQFF. The CDR3 DNA sequence: TGTGCCAGCAGCCTAGGACTAGCGGGAGGGTCTGAGCAGTTCTTC.

This clone has only one observation. The chain recombines TRBV5-1 with TRBJ2-7; 7 bases match TRBD1. CDR3 length: 14 residues. V gave up 6 bases and J gave up 0 bases; unmatched junction bases: 6. Germline CDR1 reads SGHRS; CDR2 reads YFSETQ. CDR3 DNA: TGCGCCAGCAAGGAGACAGGGAACTCCTACGAGCAGTACTTC. Amino acid sequence: CASKETGNSYEQYF. Full variable domain (rest looked up from reference TRBV5-1 and TRBJ2-7): KAGVTQTPRYLIKTRGQQVTLSCSPISGHRSVSWYQQTPGQGLQFLFEYFSETQRNKGNFPGRFSGRQFSNSRSEMNVSTLELGDSALYLCASKETGNSYEQYFGPGTRLTVT.

The chain is built from TRBV6-1 and TRBJ1-6; unclear D gene. The germline V gene encodes CDR1 MNHNS and CDR2 SASEGT. V was clipped by 2 bases and J by 8 bases, with 10 bases between them. The CDR3 loop spans 14 amino acids. CDR3 sequence: CASSELTEDSPLHF. The CDR3 DNA reads TGTGCCAGCAGTGAATTGACGGAGGATTCACCCCTCCACTTT.

This chain joins TRBV2 and TRBJ2-5; no firm D call. This CDR3 has 11 residues. The germline gives CDR1 SNHLY, CDR2 FYNNEI. The V end lost 10 bases, the J end lost 3 bases, and 9 bases lay between the germline ends. The CDR3 loop reads CATRVEETQYF. Written as DNA, the CDR3 is TGTGCCACCCGGGTGGAAGAGACCCAGTACTTC.

The rearrangement uses TRBV28 and TRBJ2-5; no definite D call. Looked up from germline, CDR1 is MDHEN and CDR2 is SYDVKM. The CDR3 totals 14 residues. Trimming cost V 6 bases and J 7 bases, with 18 bases left between them. Written as DNA, the CDR3 is TGTGCCAGCAGGGGTCAGGAAAGGATCGGGACCCAGTACTTC. This translates into CASRGQERIGTQYF.

This chain connects TRBV6-6 to TRBJ2-7; weak D call: TRBD2 (6 bases). CDR3 length equals 12 residues. The V end lost 6 bases, the J end lost 2 bases, and 8 bases lay between the germline ends. The germline V gene encodes CDR1 MNHNY and CDR2 SVGAGI (reference sequence). The CDR3 DNA follows: TGTGCCAGCAGCCCGGGGGCCTACGAGCAGTACTTC. Its translation is CASSPGAYEQYF.